This T cell receptor (beta chain) was sequenced during a study of blood T cell repertoires in COVID-19. As for the study in general: The study drew acute and convalescent COVID-19 samples from the United States, Italy and Spain. T cells, B-cell-depleted T cells, or PBMCs provided the cDNA or gDNA that served as material.

As processed by the authors: Quantification of nucleated cells was approximated via reference gene primer amplification. Profiling relied on immunoSEQ multiplex PCR, and the TCRdb table lists in-frame clones only, not all of them. The DNA gave D and trimming, while V, J and clone size come from that table. Of roughly 380,000 clones listed, about four fifths are singletons. The germline CDR1 and CDR2 sequences are SGHDT and YYEEEE. With 4 bases clipped from V and 3 bases from J, the junction kept 6 bases outside the gene matches. The CDR3 spans 14 residues. This receptor was obtained from a human donor with acute or convalescent COVID-19. The donor label of this sample is uncertain. The chain employs TRBV5-6 and TRBJ2-7; TRBD2 matches 8 bases. Sequences were obtained from peripheral blood. CDR3 coding DNA: TGTGCCAGCAGCCCAGCGACTAGCGACTACGAGCAGTACTTC. Its translation is CASSPATSDYEQYF.